The 4 T cell receptor beta chains presented below share a single source sample, sequenced in a study of a mutant IDH1 vaccine in newly diagnosed glioma. Sequenced by immunoSEQ multiplex PCR; TCRdb stores in-frame clones only, minus some. The sample carries about 35,000 clones, 80% to 90% recorded once. Time point here: week 47, end of study. A single vaccine dose contained 300 ug of mutant IDH1 20-mer peptide, and topical imiquimod was used with it. These receptors' antigens are unknown. Sequenced material: PBMCs, taken from a glioma patient whose treatment included an IDH1 peptide vaccine. These receptor sequences come from a woman under 40 with glioma.

V gene TRBV5-6 combines with J gene TRBJ2-7; unclear D gene. The CDR3 is 12 amino acids. The V gene lost 2 bases and the J gene lost 2 bases, with 5 bases spanning the gap. Germline CDR1 and CDR2: SGHDT and YYEEEE. CDR3 nucleotides: TGTGCCAGCAGCTTAGGGACCTACGAGCAGTACTTC. This sequence encodes CASSLGTYEQYF. The full variable domain, in which reference TRBV5-6 and TRBJ2-7 provide the parts outside the CDR3, is DAGVTQSPTHLIKTRGQQVTLRCSPKSGHDTVSWYQQALGQGPQFIFQYYEEEERQRGNFPDRFSGHQFPNYSSELNVNALLLGDSALYLCASSLGTYEQYFGPGTRLTVT.

CDR3 DNA: TGTGCCAGCAGTATGGGACAGCGCAATGAAAAACTGTTTTTT. This encodes CASSMGQRNEKLFF. This chain connects TRBV9 to TRBJ1-4, with 7 bases matching TRBD1. CDR3 size: 14 residues. CDR1 is SGDLS and CDR2 is YYNGEE in the germline V gene. V was pared by 5 bases and J by 5 bases, with 6 bases of the junction left unmatched.

V and J are TRBV29-1 and TRBJ2-5; either TRBD1 or TRBD2 may supply D (5 bases each). Trimming left V 4 bases short and J 4 bases short, with 7 bases between. Per germline, CDR1 SQVTM and CDR2 ANQGSEA. The CDR3 sequence is 11 residues long. CDR3 residues: CSVAGGETQYF. In DNA, the CDR3 is TGCAGCGTTGCTGGGGGAGAGACCCAGTACTTC.

The V call is TRBV19, the J call TRBJ1-1; D remains unclear. This CDR3 spans 15 amino acids. In germline, CDR1 is LNHDA, CDR2 SQIVND (reference sequence). The V end lost 1 base, the J end lost 8 bases, and 17 bases lay between the germline ends. The CDR3 nucleotides are TGTGCCAGTAGTATAGGGTTATTATCTTCCTCAGAAGCTTTCTTT. The encoded protein is CASSIGLLSSSEAFF.